The T cell receptor (beta chain) under discussion was sequenced for a study of cytomegalovirus exposure and HLA in healthy donors. The data were produced by immunoSEQ multiplex PCR, yet TCRdb's version contains in-frame clones alone and is incomplete. The sample shows more than 70,000 clones, about 95% of them seen only once. Study results and caveats: TCR sequences were mostly rare, though some public TCRs occurred in many donors.

Details on this clone: As yet, its antigen is unknown.

The V gene lost 7 bases and the J gene lost 0 bases, with 4 bases spanning the gap. The CDR3 sequence is 13 residues long. CDR1 is SNHLY, CDR2 FYNNEI, per germline. The sequence came from a woman aged 18 to 35 in good health and CMV-seronegative. The chain uses TRBV2 and TRBJ2-6, with D uncertain. The sequencing sample was made of PBMCs. DNA of the CDR3: TGTGCCAGCACATCCTCTGGGGCCAACGTCCTGACTTTC. This translates into CASTSSGANVLTF.